This TCR beta chain came from a study of blood T cell dynamics during melanoma immunotherapy. Overall study context: First-line therapy was either pembrolizumab or nivolumab with ipilimumab for metastatic melanoma.

Sequencing used immunoSEQ multiplex PCR; TCRdb keeps in-frame clones, though not all of them. Here the sample spans some 4,000 clones, roughly 84% being singletons. Documented time point: week 3, after first cycle of checkpoint inhibitor. One draw preceded checkpoint blockade; another followed its first cycle at week 3. This clonotype originated in a human donor with melanoma. The source was blood, collected from a patient treated with checkpoint blockade.

The CDR3: CASSLGQGAFF. CDR3 in DNA: TGTGCCAGCAGCTTAGGGCAGGGAGCTTTCTTT. V and J are TRBV7-9 and TRBJ1-1, with D perhaps TRBD1 (5 bases). V lost 1 base to trimming and J lost 10 bases, with 7 bases between them. This CDR3 region has 11 residues. The germline CDR1 and CDR2 sequences are SEHNR and FQNEAQ (reference sequence).